A selection of T cell receptor beta chains follows, all from one sample in a study of OX40 agonist ivuxolimab in advanced cancers. Generated by immunoSEQ multiplex PCR, the TCRdb table keeps only in-frame clones and is missing some. The sample contains approximately 22,000 clones, 86% of which appear only once. This specimen consisted of CD4+ or CD8+ T cells sorted from blood, obtained in a trial of the OX40 agonist ivuxolimab. These TCRs come from an adult with an advanced solid tumor such as melanoma, head and neck, liver or kidney cancer. Both conserved end residues are part of each CDR3. The order of the fields is V gene, D gene, J gene, clone size, CDR3 protein, CDR3 DNA. D genes are given only for firm matches. Not every row has a clone size; where given, it reads once, few, many or a size class.

>TRBV5-1|-|TRBJ1-1|few
CASSGGDFKTPEAFF
TGCGCCAGCAGCGGGGGGGACTTCAAAACTCCTGAAGCTTTCTTT
>TRBV7-9|TRBD1|TRBJ2-1|-
CASSDTGTGHNEQFF
TGTGCCAGCAGCGACACCGGGACAGGGCACAATGAGCAGTTCTTC
>TRBV2|TRBD1|TRBJ2-7|-
CASSRDRAYEQYF
TGTGCCAGCAGTCGGGACAGGGCGTACGAGCAGTACTTC
>TRBV25-1|-|TRBJ1-4|-
CASSVGGAGNEKLFF
TGTGCCAGCAGTGTGGGGGGCGCGGGTAATGAAAAACTGTTTTTT
>TRBV19|TRBD1|TRBJ1-4|once
CASSPHGVRTGGEKLFF
TGTGCCAGTAGTCCTCACGGGGTCCGGACAGGGGGCGAAAAACTGTTTTTT
>TRBV29-1|TRBD2|TRBJ2-7|-
CSVWGGEESYEQYF
TGCAGCGTTTGGGGAGGGGAGGAATCCTACGAGCAGTACTTC
>TRBV25-1|-|TRBJ2-3|-
CASSEWQADTQYF
TGTGCCAGCAGTGAATGGCAAGCAGATACGCAGTATTTT
>TRBV4-3|TRBD1|TRBJ2-7|-
CASSQGLGTGRTYEQYF
TGCGCCAGCAGCCAGGGTCTCGGGACAGGGAGAACCTACGAGCAGTACTTC
>TRBV14|-|TRBJ1-3|-
CASSQDRGTLSGNTIYF
TGTGCCAGCAGCCAAGACAGAGGGACCCTCTCTGGAAACACCATATATTTT
>TRBV5-4|TRBD1|TRBJ1-1|-
CASSKQGARTEAFF
TGTGCCAGCAGCAAACAGGGGGCTCGGACTGAAGCTTTCTTT
>TRBV5-6|-|TRBJ1-5|-
CASSSRWGSNQPQHF
TGTGCCAGCAGTTCCCGATGGGGTAGCAATCAGCCCCAGCATTTT
>TRBV11-2|-|TRBJ1-1|-
CASSRSQGNTEAFF
TGTGCCAGCAGCCGAAGTCAGGGGAACACTGAAGCTTTCTTT
>TRBV6-6|TRBD1|TRBJ1-2|-
CASRLGTGRGYTF
TGTGCCAGCAGACTAGGGACAGGGAGGGGCTACACCTTC
>TRBV4-1|-|TRBJ2-4|-
CASSHFLDSDRLAKNIQYF
TGCGCCAGCAGCCATTTTCTAGATTCGGATCGCCTAGCCAAAAACATTCAGTACTTC
>TRBV18|-|TRBJ1-4|-
CASSLSVAAKDEKLFF
TGTGCCAGCTCCCTCTCTGTTGCAGCCAAAGATGAAAAACTGTTTTTT
>TRBV10-3|TRBD2|TRBJ2-7|-
CAISESLAGGFHEQYF
TGTGCCATCAGTGAGAGCCTAGCGGGGGGCTTCCACGAGCAGTACTTC
>TRBV11-2|TRBD1|TRBJ2-7|-
CASSLYRGLSYEQYF
TGTGCCAGCAGCTTATACAGGGGTTTGTCCTACGAGCAGTACTTC
>TRBV11-2|-|TRBJ2-7|once
CASSSLVGGNYEQYF
TGTGCCAGCAGCTCCTTGGTGGGGGGAAACTACGAGCAGTACTTC
>TRBV19|-|TRBJ2-6|-
CASSTGLTFSGANVLTF
TGTGCCAGTTCCACGGGGTTGACTTTCTCTGGGGCCAACGTCCTGACTTTC
>TRBV11-2|-|TRBJ1-2|once
CASSEGASPNYGYTF
TGTGCCAGCAGCGAAGGGGCCAGTCCTAACTATGGCTACACCTTC
>TRBV27|-|TRBJ2-3|-
CASSAGRPTDTQYF
TGTGCCAGCAGCGCTGGGCGCCCCACAGATACGCAGTATTTT
>TRBV2|-|TRBJ2-7|-
CASSVSGRGGYEQYF
TGTGCCAGCAGTGTATCGGGAAGGGGGGGCTACGAGCAGTACTTC
>TRBV5-1|-|TRBJ2-3|-
CASSLGDTQYF
TGCGCCAGCAGCTTGGGAGATACGCAGTATTTT
>TRBV29-1|TRBD2|TRBJ2-3|-
CSGLAGGSTDTQYF
TGCAGCGGCCTAGCGGGAGGGAGCACAGATACGCAGTATTTT
>TRBV7-9|TRBD1|TRBJ2-7|medium-sized
CASSHGQDSYEQYF
TGTGCCAGCAGCCATGGACAGGACTCCTACGAGCAGTACTTC
>TRBV10-3|TRBD1|TRBJ1-4|-
CAISELQGTNEKLFF
TGTGCCATCAGTGAGTTACAGGGGACTAATGAAAAACTGTTTTTT
>TRBV19|TRBD1|TRBJ2-5|-
CASSIGTGTGEGTQYF
TGTGCCAGTAGTATAGGTACCGGGACAGGGGAGGGGACCCAGTACTTC
>TRBV6-5|-|TRBJ1-1|once
CASSYRQGPRDTEAFF
TGTGCCAGCAGTTACCGTCAGGGCCCAAGGGACACTGAAGCTTTCTTT
>TRBV5-1|-|TRBJ2-7|-
CASSLQGAAYEQYF
TGCGCCAGCAGCTTGCAGGGTGCGGCGTACGAGCAGTACTTC
>TRBV10-2|-|TRBJ1-4|-
CASKMTEGANEKLFF
TGCGCCAGCAAAATGACTGAAGGAGCTAATGAAAAACTGTTTTTT
>TRBV5-1|TRBD2|TRBJ2-7|once
CASSFIAGNSYEQYF
TGCGCCAGCAGCTTCATAGCGGGGAACTCCTACGAGCAGTACTTC
>TRBV6-5|-|TRBJ1-4|-
CASSYSPTTTNEKLFF
TGTGCCAGCAGTTACTCACCAACGACAACTAATGAAAAACTGTTTTTT
>TRBV9|-|TRBJ1-2|-
CASSVGLPPSYGYTF
TGTGCCAGCAGCGTAGGTCTCCCTCCGTCTTATGGCTACACCTTC
>TRBV6-5|-|TRBJ2-2|-
CASSYRGGVNTGELFF
TGTGCCAGCAGTTACCGGGGCGGGGTGAACACCGGGGAGCTGTTTTTT
>TRBV10-2|TRBD2|TRBJ2-7|once
CASSKASGANEQYF
TGCGCCAGCAGTAAGGCTAGCGGGGCTAACGAGCAGTACTTC
>TRBV4-3|-|TRBJ1-2|-
CASSQDNAGGYTF
TGCGCCAGCAGCCAAGATAACGCGGGCGGCTACACCTTC
>TRBV6-1|-|TRBJ2-7|-
CASSEGGAFGYEQYF
TGTGCCAGCAGTGAAGGGGGAGCGTTCGGGTACGAGCAGTACTTC
>TRBV7-3|TRBD2|TRBJ2-1|once
CASSLTGTSGLSSRNEQFF
TGTGCCAGCAGCTTAACAGGGACTAGCGGACTCTCTTCCCGTAATGAGCAGTTCTTC
>TRBV5-4|TRBD1|TRBJ2-7|-
CASSGRDRVGEQYF
TGTGCCAGCAGCGGCCGGGACAGAGTCGGCGAGCAGTACTTC
>TRBV7-2|-|TRBJ2-1|-
CASSLAGLPRNEQFF
TGTGCCAGCAGCTTAGCGGGACTCCCTCGGAATGAGCAGTTCTTC